The 26 T cell receptor beta chains below were found in one sample sequenced in a study of regulatory and conventional T cells in RAG deficiency. Generated by immunoSEQ multiplex PCR, the TCRdb table keeps only in-frame clones and is missing some. The sample lists tens of thousands of clones; 75% to 95% were seen once. Genomic DNA came from blood regulatory T cells gated CD4+ CD25-high CD127-low. The same sample was also used in a study of regulatory T cells. As that report states: The PCR used 52 TRBV and 13 TRBJ primers.

Sequencing input: Tregs sorted from blood. The receptors come from a human donor in good health.

The CDR3 here is CASSSRGQGVSYNSPLHF. The CDR3 DNA reads as TGTGCCAGTAGTTCCCGGGGACAGGGTGTCTCCTATAATTCACCCCTCCACTTT. The rearrangement links TRBV19 to TRBJ1-6; 9 bases agree with TRBD1. Germline loops: CDR1 LNHDA, CDR2 SQIVND (reference sequence). CDR3 length equals 18 residues. The V gene end was trimmed by 5 bases and the J gene end by 0 bases; junction bases not matched to a gene: 8.

This chain links TRBV5-1 with TRBJ1-1; perhaps TRBD1 as D (5 bases). The CDR3 loop spans 14 amino acids. CDR1 is SGHRS and CDR2 is YFSETQ in the germline V gene. The V end lost 1 base, the J end lost 7 bases, and 14 bases lay between the germline ends. CDR3 sequence (DNA): TGCGCCAGCAGCTTGTGGGGTCAGGGAGTTGAAGCTTTCTTT. Translated, it gives CASSLWGQGVEAFF.

The chain is built from TRBV19 and TRBJ2-6; a weak D match, TRBD1 (5 bases). V gave up 5 bases and J gave up 2 bases, with 10 bases separating them. CDR1 is LNHDA, CDR2 SQIVND, per germline (reference sequence). CDR3 length: 15 residues. The CDR3 DNA sequence: TGTGCCAGTAGTCCCGACAGAGCTGGGGCCAACGTCCTGACTTTC. It is translated as CASSPDRAGANVLTF.

This chain links TRBV6-1 with TRBJ2-3, with D tentatively TRBD2 (5 bases). V dropped 3 bases and J dropped 3 bases, with 19 bases sitting between them. This CDR3 comprises 17 residues. The V gene's germline CDR1 is MNHNS and CDR2 SASEGT. Here the CDR3 DNA reads TGTGCCAGCAGTGACATTCGGAGGACTTCCTTGACAGATACGCAGTATTTT. Its translation: CASSDIRRTSLTDTQYF.

The chain links TRBV2 to TRBJ1-2; weak D call: TRBD1 (6 bases). The CDR3 is 13 residues long. CDR1 and CDR2 from the germline V gene are SNHLY and FYNNEI. V dropped 6 bases and J dropped 3 bases, with 11 bases sitting between them. The DNA of the CDR3 is TGTGCCAGCAGGGGGGGGCGAGACTATGGCTACACCTTC. Translated: CASRGGRDYGYTF.

Only a few counts were recorded for this clone. The J gene is TRBJ2-5, the V gene TRBV18; no clear D. CDR3 size: 11 residues. V gave up 2 bases and J gave up 5 bases, with 3 bases separating them. Germline values: CDR1 KGHSH, CDR2 LQKENI. CDR3: CASSPMETQYF. CDR3 nucleotides: TGTGCCAGCTCACCAATGGAGACCCAGTACTTC.

This chain connects TRBV25-1 to TRBJ1-5; tentative D call: TRBD1 (5 bases). Trimming pared 6 bases from V and 0 bases from J, leaving 9 bases between. The CDR3 contains 14 residues. CDR1 and CDR2 from the germline V gene are MGHDK and SYGVNS. CDR3 sequence (DNA): TGTGCCAGCAGCTGGGGGGTTAGCAATCAGCCCCAGCATTTT. Amino acids: CASSWGVSNQPQHF.

This chain joins TRBV6-5 and TRBJ2-1, with TRBD2 matching 9 bases. Unmatched junction bases numbered 6, after V lost 0 bases and J lost 6 bases. The germline V gene encodes CDR1 MNHEY and CDR2 SVGAGI. The CDR3 is 16 amino acids. CDR3 sequence (DNA): TGTGCCAGCAGTTACTCGATCGCTAGCGGGGTCAATGAGCAGTTCTTC. Residues: CASSYSIASGVNEQFF.

V and J are TRBV7-9 and TRBJ2-1; D not certain. The V gene's germline CDR1 is SEHNR and CDR2 FQNEAQ (reference sequence). The CDR3 is 16 amino acids. V was trimmed by 5 bases and J by 0 bases, leaving 14 bases between them. This chain's CDR3 is CASSPELASSYNEQFF. The CDR3 nucleotides are TGTGCCAGCAGCCCCGAACTGGCGAGCTCCTACAATGAGCAGTTCTTC.

This clone was seen just once. The V gene is TRBV5-4, the J gene TRBJ2-7; D perhaps matches TRBD1 (6 bases). The CDR3 extends over 15 amino acids. Germline V gene sequence: CDR1 SGHNT, CDR2 YYREEE (reference sequence). Trimming shortened V by 2 bases and J by 6 bases, and 18 bases separated the two germline ends. CDR3 DNA sequence: TGTGCCAGCAGCTTAGGTAACAGGGAAAACGGCGAGCAGTACTTC. Protein sequence: CASSLGNRENGEQYF. Together with reference TRBV5-4 and TRBJ2-7, the CDR3 gives the full variable domain: ETGVTQSPTHLIKTRGQQVTLRCSSQSGHNTVSWYQQALGQGPQFIFQYYREEENGRGNFPPRFSGLQFPNYSSELNVNALELDDSALYLCASSLGNRENGEQYFGPGTRLTVT.

The rearrangement uses TRBV7-8 and TRBJ2-7; the D is unclear. The CDR3 length is 15 residues. Per germline, CDR1 SGHVS and CDR2 FQNEAQ. Trimming removed 2 bases at V and 1 base at J, with 12 bases between. CDR3: CASSLTPGGSYEQYF. The CDR3 nucleotides are TGTGCCAGCAGCTTAACTCCCGGCGGTTCCTACGAGCAGTACTTC.

This clone was detected only once. The V and J genes are TRBV6-5 and TRBJ1-3, with TRBD1 as a possible D gene (5 bases). Trimming stripped 2 bases from V and 0 bases from J, with 5 bases between. Germline values: CDR1 MNHEY, CDR2 SVGAGI. The CDR3 totals 14 residues. CDR3 amino acids: CASSYRGSGNTIYF. CDR3 nucleotide sequence: TGTGCCAGCAGTTACAGGGGCTCTGGAAACACCATATATTTT.

J is TRBJ1-2 and V is TRBV28; D might be TRBD1 (5 bases). The V gene's germline CDR1 is MDHEN and CDR2 SYDVKM. This CDR3 spans 15 amino acids. Between the trimmed V and J ends, which lost 7 bases and 6 bases, there was a span of 21 bases. CDR3 amino acids: CASIPPAGTLNGYTF. The CDR3 DNA follows: TGTGCCAGCATCCCTCCGGCGGGGACGCTTAATGGCTACACCTTC.

The count of this clone is one. This chain links TRBV4-1 with TRBJ2-2; 9 bases fit TRBD1. This CDR3 has 15 amino acids. In germline, CDR1 is MGHRA, CDR2 YSYEKL. The V and J ends lost 4 bases and 5 bases, in that order; junction bases with no gene match: 5. The CDR3 protein is CASSPGQGLTGELFF. The CDR3 DNA reads TGCGCCAGCAGCCCCGGACAGGGGCTGACCGGGGAGCTGTTTTTT.

V gene TRBV7-2 combines with J gene TRBJ2-3; D not resolved. The V and J ends lost 0 bases and 5 bases respectively, with 15 bases between them. The CDR3 extends over 16 amino acids. Germline V CDR1 and CDR2: SGHTA, FQGNSA. The CDR3, as DNA: TGTGCCAGCAGCTTAGCTGCCGGGTCAAAAGGAGATACGCAGTATTTT. Amino acids: CASSLAAGSKGDTQYF.

This rearrangement joins TRBV6-5 to TRBJ1-1; D unclear. Germline loops: CDR1 MNHEY, CDR2 SVGAGI. CDR3 length: 11 amino acids. V lost 6 bases to trimming and J lost 4 bases, with 6 bases between them. CDR3 DNA: TGTGCCAGCAGAATTTTCACTGAAGCTTTCTTT. Translation gives CASRIFTEAFF.

The chain uses TRBV5-4 and TRBJ1-4; D gene uncertain. CDR3 length: 14 residues. CDR1 and CDR2 (germline): SGHNT, YYREEE (reference sequence). Trimming stripped 0 bases from V and 4 bases from J, with 7 bases between. For the CDR3, the DNA is TGTGCCAGCAGCTTGGCGGATCGTAATGAAAAACTGTTTTTT. The encoded protein is CASSLADRNEKLFF.

The chain has TRBV7-9 and TRBJ2-5; 14 bases map to TRBD2. Per germline, CDR1 SEHNR and CDR2 FQNEAQ (reference sequence). With 4 bases clipped from V and 0 bases from J, the junction kept 4 bases outside the gene matches. The CDR3 consists of 17 residues. CDR3 protein: CASSYGTSGGYQETQYF. The CDR3 DNA sequence: TGTGCCAGCAGCTACGGGACTAGCGGGGGTTACCAAGAGACCCAGTACTTC.

This chain joins TRBV5-6 and TRBJ1-3, with 8 bases matching TRBD1. In germline, CDR1 is SGHDT, CDR2 YYEEEE. The CDR3 loop spans 15 amino acids. V lost 3 bases, J lost 4 bases, and 6 bases stayed unmatched. The CDR3 reads CASSSYRGKGNTIYF. Here the CDR3 DNA reads TGTGCCAGCAGCTCATACAGGGGGAAAGGAAACACCATATATTTT.

The CDR3 DNA is TGTGCCACCGGACAGTCCTACGAGCAGTACTTC. Translation gives CATGQSYEQYF. V usage is TRBV6-6 and J usage is TRBJ2-7; D is possibly TRBD1 (6 bases). Looked up from germline, CDR1 is MNHNY and CDR2 is SVGAGI (reference sequence). The CDR3 has 11 residues. The V gene lost 10 bases and the J gene lost 1 base, with 8 bases spanning the gap.

This clone was observed once. This chain links TRBV7-9 with TRBJ1-2; a weak D match, TRBD1 (5 bases). The CDR3 length is 14 residues. The V gene lost 5 bases and the J gene lost 2 bases, with 12 bases spanning the gap. Germline V gene sequence: CDR1 SEHNR, CDR2 FQNEAQ (reference sequence). The CDR3 loop is CASSPGLNNYGYTF. In nucleotides, the CDR3 is TGTGCCAGCAGCCCGGGACTAAACAACTATGGCTACACCTTC.

This clone was detected once. The chain uses TRBV5-1 and TRBJ1-1, with D perhaps TRBD1 (5 bases). Trimming shortened V by 5 bases and J by 5 bases, and 16 bases separated the two germline ends. This CDR3 spans 14 amino acids. Per the germline V gene, CDR1 is SGHRS and CDR2 is YFSETQ. The DNA for the CDR3 is TGCGCCAGCAGGGGGGGGACTCCAAATACTGAAGCTTTCTTT. This translates into CASRGGTPNTEAFF. The complete variable domain, with remaining parts taken from reference TRBV5-1 and TRBJ1-1, reads KAGVTQTPRYLIKTRGQQVTLSCSPISGHRSVSWYQQTPGQGLQFLFEYFSETQRNKGNFPGRFSGRQFSNSRSEMNVSTLELGDSALYLCASRGGTPNTEAFFGQGTRLTVV.

The chain couples TRBV10-1 to TRBJ2-3; D perhaps matches TRBD2 (7 bases). CDR1 and CDR2 (germline): WNHNN, SYGVQD (reference sequence). The CDR3 totals 18 residues. The germline V and J ends were trimmed by 3 bases and 2 bases, with 21 bases remaining between them. The CDR3: CASSDNPGGRGHTDTQYF. Written as DNA, the CDR3 is TGCGCCAGCAGTGATAACCCCGGCGGGCGGGGGCACACAGATACGCAGTATTTT.

The chain employs TRBV7-6 and TRBJ1-6; weak D call: TRBD1 (5 bases). The CDR3 has 20 amino acids. V lost 2 bases, J lost 6 bases, and 26 bases lay in between. Germline V gene lookup returns CDR1 SGHVS and CDR2 FNYEAQ. The CDR3 DNA reads TGTGCCAGCAGCTTACTAGTAGCGGGGGGTTCCCGTATGGGTAATTCACCCCTCCACTTT. Amino acid sequence: CASSLLVAGGSRMGNSPLHF. Variable domain in full (rest from reference TRBV7-6 and TRBJ1-6): GAGVSQSPRYKVTKRGQDVALRCDPISGHVSLYWYRQALGQGPEFLTYFNYEAQQDKSGLPNDRFSAERPEGSISTLTIQRTEQRDSAMYRCASSLLVAGGSRMGNSPLHFGNGTRLTVT.

The chain has TRBV6-5 and TRBJ1-2; TRBD1 matches at 7 bases. J lost 5 bases, V lost 5 bases, and 5 bases had no gene match. The CDR3 sequence is 13 residues long. CDR1 MNHEY and CDR2 SVGAGI come from the germline V gene. The CDR3, as DNA: TGTGCCAGCAGTCGCGACAGGGTATATGGCTACACCTTC. This encodes CASSRDRVYGYTF.

The chain carries TRBV5-6 and TRBJ1-5; D is unresolved. Germline CDR1 and CDR2: SGHDT and YYEEEE. Trimming took 4 bases from V and 0 from J, leaving 14 bases between them. CDR3 length: 16 residues. CDR3 loop: CASSGGGPNSNQPQHF. CDR3 DNA sequence: TGTGCCAGCAGCGGCGGCGGACCTAATAGCAATCAGCCCCAGCATTTT.